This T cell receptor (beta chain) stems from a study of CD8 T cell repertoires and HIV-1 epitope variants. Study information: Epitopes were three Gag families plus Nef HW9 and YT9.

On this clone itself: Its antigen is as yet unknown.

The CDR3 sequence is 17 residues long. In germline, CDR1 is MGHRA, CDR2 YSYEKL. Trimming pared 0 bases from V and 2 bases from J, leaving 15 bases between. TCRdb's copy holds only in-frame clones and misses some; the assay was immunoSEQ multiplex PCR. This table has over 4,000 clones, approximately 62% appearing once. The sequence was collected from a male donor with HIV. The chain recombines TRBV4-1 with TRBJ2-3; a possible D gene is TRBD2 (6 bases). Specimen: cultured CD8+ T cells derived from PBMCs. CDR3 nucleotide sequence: TGCGCCAGCAGCCAAGATCCCTGGGGACTCCCCACAGATACGCAGTATTTT. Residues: CASSQDPWGLPTDTQYF.